These T cell receptor beta chains were read from a single sample in a study of cytomegalovirus exposure and HLA in healthy donors. Sequencing used immunoSEQ multiplex PCR; TCRdb keeps in-frame clones, though not all of them. Counted here are about 140,000 clones, around 80% occurring once; the ten biggest clones make up less than 3.5%. The sample taken for sequencing was PBMCs. These receptor sequences come from a woman aged 25 to 45 in good health and CMV-seronegative. CDR3s include the opening cysteine and the closing phenylalanine or tryptophan. D genes are given only for firm matches. Size values are once, few and many counts, or a class for expanded clones, and some rows have none.

V: TRBV18; J: TRBJ2-7; size: NA; D: TRBD2; CDR3: CASSPPGLGTNEQYF; DNA: TGTGCCAGCTCACCACCCGGACTAGGGACCAACGAGCAGTACTTC
V: TRBV30; J: TRBJ1-5; size: NA; D: NA; CDR3: CAWSQWGDQPQHF; DNA: TGTGCCTGGAGCCAATGGGGGGACCAGCCCCAGCATTTT
V: TRBV19; J: TRBJ2-3; size: NA; D: NA; CDR3: CASSMEGSTDTQYF; DNA: TGTGCCAGTAGTATGGAGGGATCCACAGATACGCAGTATTTT
V: TRBV27; J: TRBJ2-2; size: NA; D: NA; CDR3: CASFAGWDTSGELFF; DNA: TGTGCCAGCTTTGCTGGATGGGACACCTCAGGGGAGCTGTTTTTT
V: TRBV5-1; J: TRBJ1-1; size: NA; D: NA; CDR3: CASSLTAFSAEAFF; DNA: TGCGCCAGCAGCTTGACCGCCTTTTCAGCTGAAGCTTTCTTT
V: TRBV10-2; J: TRBJ1-5; size: NA; D: NA; CDR3: CASGPDSYQPQHF; DNA: TGCGCCAGCGGTCCGGACAGCTATCAGCCCCAGCATTTT
V: TRBV10-3; J: TRBJ2-7; size: NA; D: NA; CDR3: CAIRAQGASLYEQYF; DNA: TGTGCCATCAGGGCTCAGGGTGCTTCGTTGTACGAGCAGTACTTC
V: TRBV27; J: TRBJ2-1; size: NA; D: TRBD1; CDR3: CASSDGTGGWHEQFF; DNA: TGTGCCAGCAGCGACGGGACAGGGGGGTGGCATGAGCAGTTCTTC
V: TRBV7-3; J: TRBJ2-1; size: NA; D: TRBD2; CDR3: CASSSGGPGNEQFF; DNA: TGTGCCAGCAGCTCGGGAGGGCCGGGCAATGAGCAGTTCTTC
V: TRBV7-2; J: TRBJ2-1; size: NA; D: TRBD1; CDR3: CASSSGQGANEQFF; DNA: TGTGCCAGCAGCTCGGGACAGGGGGCGAATGAGCAGTTCTTC
V: TRBV2; J: TRBJ2-3; size: NA; D: NA; CDR3: CASTYTDTQYF; DNA: TGTGCCAGCACCTACACAGATACGCAGTATTTT
V: TRBV19; J: TRBJ2-2; size: NA; D: NA; CDR3: CASSIAGLDTGELFF; DNA: TGTGCCAGTAGTATAGCGGGACTCGACACCGGGGAGCTGTTTTTT
V: TRBV2; J: TRBJ2-7; size: NA; D: NA; CDR3: CASRAGRYEQYF; DNA: TGTGCCAGCAGGGCAGGGAGGTACGAGCAGTACTTC
V: TRBV5-6; J: TRBJ2-3; size: NA; D: NA; CDR3: CASSLIRRTDTQYF; DNA: TGTGCCAGCAGCTTAATCAGGAGGACAGATACGCAGTATTTT
V: TRBV18; J: TRBJ1-4; size: NA; D: TRBD1; CDR3: CASSTGVGSTNEKLFF; DNA: TGTGCCAGCTCAACAGGGGTCGGGTCAACTAATGAAAAACTGTTTTTT
V: TRBV6-4; J: TRBJ1-2; size: NA; D: TRBD1; CDR3: CASSDQTGEGYTF; DNA: TGTGCCAGCAGTGACCAGACAGGGGAGGGCTACACCTTC
V: TRBV29-1; J: TRBJ1-2; size: NA; D: NA; CDR3: CSVEEGGRLSYGYTF; DNA: TGCAGCGTTGAAGAGGGCGGGCGGCTATCCTATGGCTACACCTTC
V: TRBV28; J: TRBJ2-5; size: NA; D: TRBD2; CDR3: CASSSLAANQETQYF; DNA: TGTGCCAGCAGTTCCCTAGCGGCAAACCAAGAGACCCAGTACTTC
V: TRBV4-2; J: TRBJ2-1; size: NA; D: TRBD2; CDR3: CASSHRPGLAGTYNEQFF; DNA: TGTGCCAGCAGCCATAGACCGGGACTAGCGGGGACATACAATGAGCAGTTCTTC
V: TRBV11-3; J: TRBJ1-1; size: NA; D: TRBD1; CDR3: CASSAAGGTEAFF; DNA: TGTGCCAGCAGCGCCGCAGGGGGCACTGAAGCTTTCTTT
V: TRBV9; J: TRBJ2-3; size: NA; D: NA; CDR3: CASSAEGSGLSTDTQYF; DNA: TGTGCCAGCAGCGCCGAGGGGAGCGGGCTAAGCACAGATACGCAGTATTTT
V: TRBV6-4; J: TRBJ1-3; size: NA; D: NA; CDR3: CASIGEQRCGNTIYF; DNA: TGTGCCAGCATCGGGGAACAGCGTTGTGGAAACACCATATATTTT
V: TRBV1; J: TRBJ2-3; size: NA; D: NA; CDR3: CTSSQVGLAGPTDTQYF; DNA: TGCACCAGCAGCCAAGTAGGGCTAGCGGGGCCCACAGATACGCAGTATTTT
V: TRBV4-1; J: TRBJ2-1; size: few; D: TRBD2; CDR3: CASSPGLAGVYNEQFF; DNA: TGCGCCAGCAGCCCGGGACTAGCGGGAGTCTACAATGAGCAGTTCTTC
V: TRBV28; J: TRBJ2-7; size: NA; D: TRBD2; CDR3: CASSRTGTSSYEQYF; DNA: TGTGCCAGCAGTCGTACCGGGACTAGCTCCTACGAGCAGTACTTC
V: TRBV7-8; J: TRBJ1-2; size: NA; D: TRBD1; CDR3: CASMRDREEGYTF; DNA: TGTGCCAGCATGCGGGACAGGGAGGAGGGCTACACCTTC
V: TRBV11-2; J: TRBJ2-5; size: NA; D: NA; CDR3: CASRVGHQETQYF; DNA: TGTGCCAGCAGGGTGGGGCACCAAGAGACCCAGTACTTC
V: TRBV5-6; J: TRBJ1-3; size: NA; D: TRBD1; CDR3: CASSPDRAVGNTIYF; DNA: TGTGCCAGCAGCCCGGACAGGGCTGTTGGAAACACCATATATTTT
V: TRBV5-4; J: TRBJ2-7; size: NA; D: TRBD2; CDR3: CASSLAGVSYEQYF; DNA: TGTGCCAGCAGCCTAGCGGGAGTCTCCTACGAGCAGTACTTC
V: TRBV29-1; J: TRBJ2-3; size: NA; D: TRBD2; CDR3: CSVGASGNADTQYF; DNA: TGCAGCGTGGGGGCTAGCGGGAATGCAGATACGCAGTATTTT
V: TRBV19; J: TRBJ2-2; size: NA; D: NA; CDR3: CASSITRANTGELFF; DNA: TGTGCCAGTAGTATAACTCGTGCGAACACCGGGGAGCTGTTTTTT
V: TRBV10-3; J: TRBJ1-1; size: few; D: TRBD1; CDR3: CAILTGARNTEAFF; DNA: TGTGCCATCCTGACAGGGGCCCGGAACACTGAAGCTTTCTTT
V: TRBV2; J: TRBJ2-5; size: NA; D: TRBD2; CDR3: CASSGGAGWRKETQYF; DNA: TGTGCCAGCAGCGGGGGGGCGGGCTGGCGGAAAGAGACCCAGTACTTC
V: TRBV4-1; J: TRBJ2-1; size: few; D: TRBD2; CDR3: CASSPGGGKGNEQFF; DNA: TGCGCCAGCAGCCCCGGGGGGGGAAAGGGGAATGAGCAGTTCTTC
V: TRBV19; J: TRBJ2-7; size: NA; D: NA; CDR3: CATGQRDYEQYF; DNA: TGTGCCACCGGACAGCGAGACTACGAGCAGTACTTC
V: TRBV12-5; J: TRBJ1-6; size: NA; D: NA; CDR3: CASGLPNRGVSYNSPLHF; DNA: TGTGCTAGTGGTTTGCCGAATCGGGGGGTCTCCTATAATTCACCCCTCCACTTT
V: TRBV7-2; J: TRBJ2-7; size: NA; D: TRBD2; CDR3: CASSLTSGLPYEQYF; DNA: TGTGCCAGCAGCTTAACTAGCGGGCTACCCTACGAGCAGTACTTC
V: TRBV18; J: TRBJ1-2; size: NA; D: TRBD1; CDR3: CASSPFAGTASGGYTF; DNA: TGTGCCAGCTCACCTTTTGCCGGGACAGCATCGGGTGGCTACACCTTC
V: TRBV5-4; J: TRBJ2-3; size: NA; D: NA; CDR3: CASTGLPGGSDTQYF; DNA: TGTGCCAGCACCGGGCTCCCTGGCGGGTCAGATACGCAGTATTTT
V: TRBV7-2; J: TRBJ2-5; size: NA; D: TRBD1; CDR3: CASSTQGLEQETQYF; DNA: TGTGCCAGCAGCACACAGGGGTTGGAGCAAGAGACCCAGTACTTC
V: TRBV29-1; J: TRBJ2-1; size: NA; D: NA; CDR3: CSVGIAVHNEQFF; DNA: TGCAGCGTTGGAATAGCAGTTCACAATGAGCAGTTCTTC
V: TRBV11-1; J: TRBJ2-1; size: NA; D: NA; CDR3: CASSLGRHNEQFF; DNA: TGTGCCAGCAGCTTAGGGAGACACAATGAGCAGTTCTTC
V: TRBV6-1; J: TRBJ2-3; size: NA; D: TRBD1; CDR3: CASSGQVETDTQYF; DNA: TGTGCCAGCAGCGGACAGGTCGAAACAGATACGCAGTATTTT
V: TRBV7-9; J: TRBJ2-3; size: NA; D: NA; CDR3: CASSLSQGSADTQYF; DNA: TGTGCCAGCAGCTTATCCCAGGGATCGGCAGATACGCAGTATTTT
V: TRBV2; J: TRBJ2-1; size: NA; D: TRBD1; CDR3: CASVLQGARKQFF; DNA: TGTGCCAGCGTTCTGCAGGGGGCACGTAAGCAGTTCTTC
V: TRBV11-3; J: TRBJ2-4; size: NA; D: NA; CDR3: CASSPDPQGIQYF; DNA: TGTGCCAGCAGCCCAGACCCCCAGGGCATTCAGTACTTC
V: TRBV14; J: TRBJ2-1; size: once; D: NA; CDR3: CASSQGDGGMGNEQFF; DNA: TGTGCCAGCAGCCAAGGAGATGGGGGGATGGGGAATGAGCAGTTCTTC
V: TRBV6-5; J: TRBJ1-4; size: few; D: NA; CDR3: CASSYGGTPNEKLFF; DNA: TGTGCCAGCAGTTACGGGGGCACTCCGAATGAAAAACTGTTTTTT
V: TRBV5-6; J: TRBJ2-2; size: NA; D: TRBD1; CDR3: CASSFLGTVNTGELFF; DNA: TGTGCCAGCAGCTTCCTGGGGACAGTAAACACCGGGGAGCTGTTTTTT
V: TRBV19; J: TRBJ1-5; size: NA; D: NA; CDR3: CASTLDGSNQPQHF; DNA: TGTGCCAGTACCCTAGACGGTAGCAATCAGCCCCAGCATTTT
V: TRBV10-3; J: TRBJ1-2; size: NA; D: NA; CDR3: CAISDHRVLYGYTF; DNA: TGTGCCATCAGTGACCACAGGGTGCTCTATGGCTACACCTTC
V: TRBV4-1; J: TRBJ1-4; size: NA; D: NA; CDR3: CASGRTVTNEKLFF; DNA: TGCGCCAGCGGACGGACTGTTACTAATGAAAAACTGTTTTTT